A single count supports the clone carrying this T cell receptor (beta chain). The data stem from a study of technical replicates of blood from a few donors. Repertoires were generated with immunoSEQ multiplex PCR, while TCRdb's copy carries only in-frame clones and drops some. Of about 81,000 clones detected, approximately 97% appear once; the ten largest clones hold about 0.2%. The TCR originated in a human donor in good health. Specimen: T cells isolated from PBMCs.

CDR3 sequence reads: CASSPHLAEVLGYGYTF. The CDR3 DNA follows: TGTGCCAGCAGCCCTCATTTGGCTGAGGTCCTTGGCTATGGCTACACCTTC. V and J are TRBV9 and TRBJ1-2, with D unresolved. Trimming stripped 4 bases from V and 4 bases from J, with 23 bases between. The CDR3 is made up of 17 amino acids. The germline V gene encodes CDR1 SGDLS and CDR2 YYNGEE.